These 22 T cell receptor beta chains were sequenced from one sample in a study of blood T cell repertoires in COVID-19. The method was immunoSEQ multiplex PCR; TCRdb's version includes in-frame clones alone and lacks a portion of them. The sample records 190,000 or so clones, approximately 80% being singletons. The sequenced sample was peripheral blood. These receptors were taken from a man in his sixties with COVID-19, enrolled during active disease.

This chain connects TRBV19 to TRBJ1-1; the D gene is possibly TRBD1 (5 bases). The length of the CDR3 is 13 residues. V dropped 4 bases and J dropped 3 bases, with 9 bases sitting between them. Per the germline V gene, CDR1 is LNHDA and CDR2 is SQIVND (reference sequence). CDR3 in amino acids: CASSTGLYTEAFF. The DNA for the CDR3 is TGTGCCAGTAGTACGGGACTGTACACTGAAGCTTTCTTT.

The chain carries TRBV20-1 and TRBJ1-5; the D is unclear. Germline V gene sequence: CDR1 DFQATT, CDR2 SNEGSKA (reference sequence). This CDR3 spans 15 amino acids. Deletions cut 3 bases from V and 6 bases from J, with 18 bases between. The CDR3 loop is CSASHGRGSGQPQHF. The CDR3 DNA is TGCAGTGCTAGTCACGGGAGAGGGAGTGGTCAGCCCCAGCATTTT.

Written as DNA, the CDR3 is TGTGCCAGCACCAACCGACTAGCGGGAGATAATGAGCAGTTCTTC. Protein: CASTNRLAGDNEQFF. The gene calls are TRBV9 and TRBJ2-1; 12 bases match TRBD2. After removal of 6 bases from V and 7 bases from J, the junction contained 8 bases not matched to a gene. This CDR3 is 15 amino acids long. Germline CDR1 reads SGDLS; CDR2 reads YYNGEE.

The chain links TRBV9 to TRBJ1-3; tentatively, D is TRBD1 (5 bases). This CDR3 has 14 residues. The V end lost 0 bases, the J end lost 2 bases, and 6 bases lay between the germline ends. Germline V gene sequence: CDR1 SGDLS, CDR2 YYNGEE. CDR3 loop: CASSVAGTGNTIYF. The CDR3 DNA is TGTGCCAGCAGCGTAGCAGGGACTGGAAACACCATATATTTT.

This clone has a handful of counts. V gene TRBV9 combines with J gene TRBJ1-3; D unresolved. The CDR3 is 15 amino acids. CDR1 and CDR2 from the germline V gene are SGDLS and YYNGEE. V shed 2 bases and J shed 0 bases, with 9 bases lying between them. CDR3 loop: CASSVDTGSGNTIYF. The CDR3 DNA reads TGTGCCAGCAGCGTCGATACTGGCTCTGGAAACACCATATATTTT.

This clone was observed a single time. The chain recombines TRBV7-2 with TRBJ1-5, with D possibly being TRBD1 (5 bases). The germline V gene has CDR1 SGHTA and CDR2 FQGNSA. Trimming removed 4 bases at V and 5 bases at J, with 12 bases between. The CDR3 loop spans 14 amino acids. CDR3 loop: CASSSRGEYQPQHF. The CDR3 nucleotides read TGTGCCAGCAGCTCCCGGGGGGAATATCAGCCCCAGCATTTT.

This clone appeared once. The V call is TRBV6-5, the J call TRBJ1-1; D remains ambiguous. Trimming left V 4 bases short and J 0 bases short, with 12 bases between. This CDR3 is built from 15 residues. The V gene's germline CDR1 is MNHEY and CDR2 SVGAGI. CDR3 region: CASSLQTSLNTEAFF. As DNA, the CDR3 is TGTGCCAGCAGTTTACAGACATCTCTGAACACTGAAGCTTTCTTT.

This chain joins TRBV20-1 and TRBJ1-1; possible D gene TRBD1, 5 bases. CDR3 size: 11 residues. The V gene's germline CDR1 is DFQATT and CDR2 SNEGSKA (reference sequence). CDR3 protein: CRGGADTEAFF. In DNA form, the CDR3 reads TGCAGGGGTGGGGCAGACACTGAAGCTTTCTTT.

The chain combines TRBV3-1 (or the pseudogene TRBV3-2) with TRBJ2-4; 8 nucleotides align to TRBD1. The V gene end was trimmed by 3 bases and the J gene end by 1 base; junction bases not matched to a gene: 2. In germline, CDR1 is LGHDT, CDR2 YNNKEL (reference sequence). This CDR3 contains 15 residues. The CDR3 loop reads CASSQDRVAKNIQYF. The CDR3 nucleotides read TGTGCCAGCAGCCAGGACAGGGTTGCCAAAAACATTCAGTACTTC.

The rearrangement uses TRBV12-5 and TRBJ1-1; the D gene is possibly TRBD1 (6 bases). Deletions cut 0 bases from V and 1 base from J, with 12 bases between. The CDR3 extends over 16 amino acids. Germline V CDR1 and CDR2: LGHNT, FRNRAP. Written as DNA, the CDR3 is TGTGCTAGTGGTTTGGTAAGGGGGAATGGGAACACTGAAGCTTTCTTT. Amino acids: CASGLVRGNGNTEAFF. The full variable domain, with the rest looked up from reference TRBV12-5 and TRBJ1-1, is DARVTQTPRHKVTEMGQEVTMRCQPILGHNTVFWYRQTMMQGLELLAYFRNRAPLDDSGMPKDRFSAEMPDATLATLKIQPSEPRDSAVYFCASGLVRGNGNTEAFFGQGTRLTVV.

This rearrangement joins TRBV6-2 or TRBV6-3 to TRBJ1-1, with D unclear. Trimming removed 2 bases at V and 1 base at J, with 11 bases between. Germline V lookup: CDR1 MNHEY, CDR2 SVGEGT. This CDR3 has 15 residues. CDR3 residues: CASSYMGWANTEAFF. The CDR3 DNA sequence: TGTGCCAGCAGTTACATGGGTTGGGCGAACACTGAAGCTTTCTTT.

This sequence joins TRBV25-1 and TRBJ1-4; 7 nucleotides align to TRBD1. With V trimmed by 5 bases and J by 7 bases, 10 bases remained unmatched. The CDR3 has 15 amino acids. CDR1 is MGHDK and CDR2 is SYGVNS in the germline V gene. The CDR3 reads CASSPATGVTEKLFF. DNA of the CDR3: TGTGCCAGCAGTCCCGCCACAGGGGTCACTGAAAAACTGTTTTTT.

The gene calls are TRBV7-2 and TRBJ2-7; possible D gene TRBD1, 6 bases. CDR1 and CDR2 from the germline V gene are SGHTA and FQGNSA. The CDR3 consists of 14 residues. The V and J ends lost 6 bases and 3 bases respectively, with 15 bases between them. CDR3 residues: CASRTGGLGYEQYF. The CDR3 coding sequence is TGTGCCAGCAGGACAGGCGGTCTTGGCTACGAGCAGTACTTC. Combining the CDR3 with reference TRBV7-2 and TRBJ2-7 gives the whole variable domain GAGVSQSPSNKVTEKGKDVELRCDPISGHTALYWYRQSLGQGLEFLIYFQGNSAPDKSGLPSDRFSAERTGGSVSTLTIQRTQQEDSAVYLCASRTGGLGYEQYFGPGTRLTVT.

The V and J genes are TRBV4-2 and TRBJ2-7; D uncertain. Trimming removed 0 bases from V and 5 bases from J, with 14 bases in between. Germline CDR1 reads LGHNA; CDR2 reads YNFKEQ. The CDR3 length is 15 residues. The CDR3 DNA reads as TGTGCCAGCAGCCAAGAACCTAGAGGCGGAAACGAGCAGTACTTC. Translated, it gives CASSQEPRGGNEQYF.

This chain joins TRBV28 and TRBJ1-1; tentative D call: TRBD1 (6 bases). The CDR3 is made up of 16 amino acids. The ends were cut back, 5 bases at V and 3 bases at J, with 19 bases in the middle. CDR1 is MDHEN, CDR2 SYDVKM, per germline. DNA for the CDR3: TGTGCCAGCAGTCAAACGAGACAGGTGAGCGACACTGAAGCTTTCTTT. Translation: CASSQTRQVSDTEAFF.

V and J are TRBV6-5 and TRBJ1-2; the match to TRBD1 covers 7 bases. The germline V gene encodes CDR1 MNHEY and CDR2 SVGAGI. V trimming: 4 bases; J trimming: 4 bases; junction bases outside the gene matches: 6. The CDR3 extends over 14 amino acids. CDR3 sequence: CASSFRTGPYGYTF. The DNA of the CDR3 is TGTGCCAGCAGTTTTCGGACAGGACCCTATGGCTACACCTTC.

V usage is TRBV5-4 and J usage is TRBJ1-3; 11 bases are a match to TRBD1. Germline lookup yields CDR1 SGHNT and CDR2 YYREEE (reference sequence). Trimming cost V 4 bases and J 7 bases; bases outside gene matches: 4. The CDR3 runs 14 residues. CDR3 amino acids: CASSSWDRGNTIYF. CDR3 sequence (DNA): TGTGCCAGCAGCAGCTGGGACAGGGGGAACACCATATATTTT. Filled out from reference TRBV5-4 and TRBJ1-3, the complete variable domain reads ETGVTQSPTHLIKTRGQQVTLRCSSQSGHNTVSWYQQALGQGPQFIFQYYREEENGRGNFPPRFSGLQFPNYSSELNVNALELDDSALYLCASSSWDRGNTIYFGEGSWLTVV.

The chain joins TRBV7-9 to TRBJ1-1; 9 nucleotides align to TRBD1. Germline V CDR1 and CDR2: SEHNR, FQNEAQ (reference sequence). V shed 5 bases, J shed 2 bases, and the junction held 9 bases outside the gene matches. CDR3 length equals 16 residues. The CDR3 region is CASSPRGTGKNTEAFF. The CDR3 DNA sequence: TGTGCCAGCAGCCCACGAGGGACAGGGAAAAACACTGAAGCTTTCTTT.

The V and J genes are TRBV7-3 and TRBJ2-2; 7 nucleotides align to TRBD2. The CDR3 totals 17 residues. Germline lookup yields CDR1 SGHTA and CDR2 FQGTGA. Trimming removed 5 bases from V and 0 bases from J; junction bases left unmatched: 9. The CDR3 DNA is TGTGCCAGCAGCCTAAGGGGTACTAGCGCGAACACCGGGGAGCTGTTTTTT. Its protein is CASSLRGTSANTGELFF.

The chain links TRBV10-3 to TRBJ2-3; D ambiguous. The germline CDR1 and CDR2 sequences are ENHRY and SYGVKD. The germline V and J ends were trimmed by 0 bases and 1 base, with 5 bases remaining between them. This CDR3 is built from 14 residues. The CDR3 DNA follows: TGTGCCATCAGTGAGTCGGCAGGCACAGATACGCAGTATTTT. Amino acids: CAISESAGTDTQYF.

The CDR3 DNA sequence: TGCGCCAGCTGCAGGACTAGCGGGAGCACAGATACGCAGTATTTT. It translates to CASCRTSGSTDTQYF. This chain connects TRBV10-1 to TRBJ2-3; the match to TRBD2 covers 11 bases. The CDR3 sequence is 15 residues long. Germline lookup yields CDR1 WNHNN and CDR2 SYGVQD (reference sequence). The J segment lost 0 bases and the V segment lost 8 bases, leaving 4 bases of the junction unmatched.

The gene calls are TRBV9 and TRBJ2-5; perhaps TRBD1 as D (6 bases). V was clipped by 2 bases and J by 4 bases, with 15 bases between them. Germline V gene sequence: CDR1 SGDLS, CDR2 YYNGEE. This CDR3 spans 15 amino acids. The CDR3 sequence is CASSVGTIVGETQYF. CDR3 DNA sequence: TGTGCCAGCAGCGTGGGGACAATTGTGGGAGAGACCCAGTACTTC.